The rows below give T cell receptor beta chains drawn from one sample of a study of blood T cell repertoires in COVID-19. Profiled with immunoSEQ multiplex PCR; TCRdb holds only in-frame clones, not every one. In the table there are 210,000 or so clones, roughly nine tenths of which are singletons. Sequencing input: peripheral blood. Source of these receptors: a man in his forties or fifties with acute or convalescent COVID-19. Both conserved end residues are part of each CDR3. A D gene is named only where the DNA matches it firmly. Not every row has a clone size; where given, it reads once, few, many or a size class.

J: TRBJ2-7
D: TRBD2
V: TRBV5-1
size: -
DNA: TGCGCCAGCAAGGCTAGCGGGGGGAATTATTACGAGCAGTACTTC
CDR3: CASKASGGNYYEQYF

J: TRBJ2-3
D: -
V: TRBV2
size: -
DNA: TGTGCCAGCAGAGACAGGCCGAGCACAGATACGCAGTATTTT
CDR3: CASRDRPSTDTQYF

J: TRBJ1-6
D: -
V: TRBV28
size: -
DNA: TGTGCCAGCCGTCGTTCCGGGTTTAGCTCCTATAATTCACCCCTCCACTTT
CDR3: CASRRSGFSSYNSPLHF

J: TRBJ2-3
D: TRBD2
V: TRBV6-5
size: -
DNA: TGTGCCAGCAGTCCGCTAGCGGGGGTTGATACGCAGTATTTT
CDR3: CASSPLAGVDTQYF

J: TRBJ1-5
D: TRBD1
V: TRBV30
size: -
DNA: TGTGCCTGGAATACCGACAGGGCCAGCAATCAGCCCCAGCATTTT
CDR3: CAWNTDRASNQPQHF

J: TRBJ2-2
D: -
V: TRBV28
size: -
DNA: TGTGCCAGCAGTATCGGACAGAACACCGGGGAGCTGTTTTTT
CDR3: CASSIGQNTGELFF

J: TRBJ2-1
D: TRBD2
V: TRBV2
size: -
DNA: TGTGCCAGCAGTGACCGGGGGGGCCCCTACAATGAGCAGTTCTTC
CDR3: CASSDRGGPYNEQFF

J: TRBJ2-3
D: TRBD2
V: TRBV9
size: -
DNA: TGTGCCAGCAGCGCCGAAGGATCAGCGGGGATCACAGATACGCAGTATTTT
CDR3: CASSAEGSAGITDTQYF

J: TRBJ1-5
D: TRBD1
V: TRBV19
size: -
DNA: TGTGCCAGTATTGTGCACTCGGACAGGTACAGCAATCAGCCCCAGCATTTT
CDR3: CASIVHSDRYSNQPQHF

J: TRBJ2-5
D: TRBD2
V: TRBV7-2
size: once
DNA: TGTGCCAGCAGCCTGAAGCGGGGGGAGACCCAGTACTTC
CDR3: CASSLKRGETQYF

J: TRBJ1-2
D: -
V: TRBV27
size: -
DNA: TGTGCCAGCAGTTTACGACAGTATAAATCTGGCTACACCTTC
CDR3: CASSLRQYKSGYTF

J: TRBJ1-5
D: -
V: TRBV28
size: -
DNA: TGTGCCAGCAGTTTCTTGGAGTCTTATAGCAATCAGCCCCAGCATTTT
CDR3: CASSFLESYSNQPQHF

J: TRBJ2-1
D: TRBD2
V: TRBV5-1
size: -
DNA: TGCGCCAGACCAACTAGCGGGGGGGACTACAATGAGCAGTTCTTC
CDR3: CARPTSGGDYNEQFF

J: TRBJ2-1
D: -
V: TRBV24-1
size: once
DNA: TGTGCCACCAGCTTCCGGGACTGGAGCAATGAGCAGTTCTTC
CDR3: CATSFRDWSNEQFF

J: TRBJ1-6
D: TRBD1
V: TRBV7-2
size: -
DNA: TGTGCCAGCAGCTTAGGGGACAGCGTTTCACCCCTCCACTTT
CDR3: CASSLGDSVSPLHF

J: TRBJ2-1
D: TRBD2
V: TRBV19
size: once
DNA: TGTGCCAGTAGTTCGCGGGGGGGCCTGCGTGAGCAGTTCTTC
CDR3: CASSSRGGLREQFF

J: TRBJ1-4
D: TRBD1
V: TRBV7-9
size: -
DNA: TGTGCCAGCAGCTCTCATCAGGGGGATGAAAAACTGTTTTTT
CDR3: CASSSHQGDEKLFF